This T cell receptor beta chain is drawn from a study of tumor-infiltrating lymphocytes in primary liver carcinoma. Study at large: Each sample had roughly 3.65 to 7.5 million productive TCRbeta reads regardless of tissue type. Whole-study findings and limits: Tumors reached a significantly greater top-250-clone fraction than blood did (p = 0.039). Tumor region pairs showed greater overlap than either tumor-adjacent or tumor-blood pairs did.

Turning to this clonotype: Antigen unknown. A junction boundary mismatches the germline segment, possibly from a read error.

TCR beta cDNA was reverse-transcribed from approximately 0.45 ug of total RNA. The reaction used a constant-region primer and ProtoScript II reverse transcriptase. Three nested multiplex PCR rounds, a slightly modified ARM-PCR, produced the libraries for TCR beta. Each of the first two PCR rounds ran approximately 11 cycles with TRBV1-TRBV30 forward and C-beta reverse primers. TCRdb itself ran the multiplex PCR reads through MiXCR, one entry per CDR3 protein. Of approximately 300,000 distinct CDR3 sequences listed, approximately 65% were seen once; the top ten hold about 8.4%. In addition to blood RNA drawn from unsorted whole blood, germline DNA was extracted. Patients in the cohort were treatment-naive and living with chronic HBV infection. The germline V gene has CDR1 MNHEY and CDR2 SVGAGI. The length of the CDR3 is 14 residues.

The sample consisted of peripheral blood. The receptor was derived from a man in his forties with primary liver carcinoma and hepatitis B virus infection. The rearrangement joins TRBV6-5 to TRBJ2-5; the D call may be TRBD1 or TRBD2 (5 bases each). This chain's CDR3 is CASTSGIAPGTQYF. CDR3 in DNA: TGTGCCAGCACCTCCGGGATCGCTCCAGGGACCCAGTATTTC.